Here is one T cell receptor beta chain with its context. This sample was included in a study of blood T cell repertoires in COVID-19. Study-level information: Collection of acute and convalescent COVID-19 samples took place in the United States, Italy and Spain.

The authors' processing: By means of reference gene primer amplification, nucleated cell counts were estimated. This table comes from immunoSEQ multiplex PCR, and its TCRdb copy is limited to in-frame clones, with some not included. The V and J calls and clone size are taken from that table; D and trimming were inferred from the DNA. This sample has more than 95,000 clones, with around 82% found just once. The CDR3 has 15 amino acids. V was cut by 3 bases and J by 3 bases, with 12 bases left in between. Germline V CDR1 and CDR2: MGHRA, YSYEKL. The sequenced sample was peripheral blood. This clonotype was obtained from a man in his 60s with acute or convalescent COVID-19. The chain has TRBV4-1 and TRBJ2-1; TRBD1 is a possible D gene (6 bases). The CDR3 DNA reads as TGCGCCAGCAGCCAGCAGGGGCGCGTCTACAATGAGCAGTTCTTC. It specifies CASSQQGRVYNEQFF.